The entry below gives a single TCR beta chain sequence along with its context. This sample was taken from a study of blood T cell repertoires in COVID-19. Study in general: Sites across the United States, Italy and Spain contributed samples from acute and convalescent COVID-19. The cDNA or gDNA used as material had been derived from T cells, B-cell-depleted T cells, or PBMCs.

Under the authors' procedure: Reference gene primer amplification yielded estimated nucleated cell counts. TCRdb's copy holds only in-frame clones and misses some; the assay was immunoSEQ multiplex PCR. Clonal size and the V and J genes are those of that table, whereas D and trimming came from the DNA. The sample lists some 120,000 clones; around four fifths were seen once. Material for sequencing was peripheral blood. The receptor was isolated from an elderly man with active or convalescent COVID-19.

CDR3 in amino acids: CASSYRGARMNEQFF. The CDR3 bases are TGTGCCAGCAGTTACCGGGGGGCCCGGATGAATGAGCAGTTCTTC. This chain uses TRBV6-5 with TRBJ2-1, with a weak D call TRBD2 (7 bases). Trimming pared 2 bases from V and 7 bases from J, leaving 15 bases between. The CDR3 is made up of 15 amino acids. The germline V gene has CDR1 MNHEY and CDR2 SVGAGI.